This passage covers 12 T cell receptor beta chains from one sample sequenced in a study of blood T cell repertoires in COVID-19. This table comes from immunoSEQ multiplex PCR, and its TCRdb copy is limited to in-frame clones, with some not included. The sample yields 220,000 or so clones, 82% seen once. Material for sequencing was PBMCs or T cells enriched from blood (not recorded which). The receptors were sampled from a woman aged 60 to 75 who had recovered from COVID-19.

V and J are TRBV29-1 and TRBJ2-5, with D tentatively TRBD2 (7 bases). The CDR3 extends over 14 amino acids. Germline CDR1 is SQVTM and CDR2 is ANQGSEA. Trimming left V 6 bases short and J 2 bases short, with 16 bases between. The CDR3 coding sequence is TGCAGCGTGGCACGGGGGGCGCGTCAAGAGACCCAGTACTTC. This encodes CSVARGARQETQYF.

This chain uses TRBV7-6 with TRBJ2-5; D uncertain. V lost 5 bases to trimming and J lost 8 bases, with 12 bases between them. The CDR3 consists of 12 residues. The germline CDR1 and CDR2 sequences are SGHVS and FNYEAQ. CDR3: CASSPPPVTQYF. CDR3 coding DNA: TGTGCCAGCAGCCCCCCCCCAGTTACCCAGTACTTC.

Only a few counts were recorded for this clone. This sequence joins TRBV3-1 (or the pseudogene TRBV3-2) and TRBJ2-7; TRBD2 matches 7 bases. CDR1 and CDR2 (germline): LGHDT, YNNKEL (reference sequence). Trimming took 3 bases from V and 4 from J; bases not matched to a gene: 6. This CDR3 region has 14 residues. In nucleotides, the CDR3 is TGTGCCAGCAGCCAGCCGGGACTAAATTACGAGCAGTACTTC. Translating gives CASSQPGLNYEQYF.

The chain joins TRBV5-1 to TRBJ2-3, with TRBD2 identical over 8 bases. Trimming removed 3 bases from V and 1 base from J; junction bases left unmatched: 1. The CDR3 is made up of 14 amino acids. Germline V CDR1 and CDR2: SGHRS, YFSETQ. The CDR3 is CASSSTSGTDTQYF. For the CDR3, the DNA is TGCGCCAGCAGCTCGACTAGCGGCACAGATACGCAGTATTTT.

This chain links TRBV7-3 with TRBJ2-1; D is perhaps TRBD2 (6 bases). Trimming left V 3 bases short and J 7 bases short, with 10 bases between. The CDR3 consists of 13 residues. CDR1 SGHTA and CDR2 FQGTGA come from the germline V gene. DNA for the CDR3: TGTGCCAGCAGCTTGTATCGGGGGAATGAGCAGTTCTTC. This translates into CASSLYRGNEQFF.

This chain links TRBV3-1 (or the pseudogene TRBV3-2) with TRBJ2-3, with 8 bases that match TRBD2. This CDR3 is 15 amino acids long. The trim removed 1 base at V and 3 bases at J, leaving 3 bases unmatched. Germline values: CDR1 LGHDT, CDR2 YNNKEL (reference sequence). The CDR3 nucleotides are TGTGCCAGCAGCCAAGCGGGGGGGGTTACAGATACGCAGTATTTT. This encodes CASSQAGGVTDTQYF.

V is TRBV27 and J is TRBJ1-5; the D is unclear. With 2 bases removed from V and 1 base from J, the gap between germline ends came to 6 bases. Germline V gene lookup returns CDR1 MNHEY and CDR2 SMNVEV (reference sequence). This CDR3 comprises 14 residues. The CDR3 region is CASSLAQSNQPQHF. CDR3 bases: TGTGCCAGCAGTTTAGCACAGAGCAATCAGCCCCAGCATTTT.

CDR3 nucleotide sequence: TGTGCCAGCAGCTTAGCGGGGGCAGGGTGGGAGACCCAGTACTTC. It encodes CASSLAGAGWETQYF. The chain couples TRBV7-2 to TRBJ2-5; D possibly corresponds to TRBD1 (6 bases). Germline V gene data show CDR1 as SGHTA and CDR2 as FQGNSA. The CDR3 extends over 15 amino acids. The V and J ends lost 0 bases and 5 bases respectively, with 13 bases between them.

The rearrangement uses TRBV2 and TRBJ1-2; no clear D gene. This CDR3 region has 13 residues. The V and J ends lost 2 bases and 6 bases respectively, with 10 bases between them. CDR1 SNHLY and CDR2 FYNNEI come from the germline V gene. The CDR3 bases are TGTGCCAGCAGTGAAAGGCTCGGGGATGGCTACACCTTC. Its protein is CASSERLGDGYTF.

The rearrangement links TRBV21-1 to TRBJ1-5. TRBV21-1 has pseudogene status. The CDR3 totals 14 residues. CDR3 sequence (DNA): TGTGCCAGCAGCAAAGGCCGAGCGGATCAGCCCCAGCATTTT. Translated: CASSKGRADQPQHF.

The chain carries TRBV18 and TRBJ2-7, with D tentatively TRBD1 (7 bases). The germline gives CDR1 KGHSH, CDR2 LQKENI. The V end was cut by 6 bases, the J end by 5 bases, with 17 bases between. The CDR3 runs 14 residues. CDR3 nucleotide sequence: TGTGCCAGCTCCCAGTCAGGGGGAGGCGACGAGCAGTACTTC. It translates to CASSQSGGGDEQYF.

This chain connects TRBV5-1 to TRBJ1-5; D might be TRBD1 (6 bases). The CDR3 spans 17 residues. V dropped 0 bases and J dropped 1 base, with 14 bases sitting between them. Germline V lookup: CDR1 SGHRS, CDR2 YFSETQ. The CDR3 loop is CASSLGGRSGSNQPQHF. Written as DNA, the CDR3 is TGCGCCAGCAGCTTGGGGGGGCGCTCTGGCAGCAATCAGCCCCAGCATTTT.